Listed here are 27 T cell receptor beta chains from one sample, sequenced in a study of TIL therapy for anti-PD-1-resistant metastatic lung cancer. Specified time point: pre-treatment sample, taken before nivolumab and TIL therapy. Most excised metastases sampled were pleural nodules or supraclavicular lymph nodes. This was the immunoSEQ v3 assay. Only in-frame clones appear in the TCRdb table, and some are missing; sequencing was by immunoSEQ multiplex PCR. The repertoire holds some 90,000 clones, with under 70% as singletons. Specimen: tumor tissue, collected at baseline. The receptor source for this set is a person aged 25-80 years with non-small cell lung cancer.

This chain connects TRBV11-2 to TRBJ2-7; D uncertain. This CDR3 contains 12 residues. With 5 bases removed from V and 5 bases from J, the gap between germline ends came to 10 bases. In germline, CDR1 is SGHAT, CDR2 FQNNGV. CDR3 region: CASSPRSHEQYF. CDR3 nucleotides: TGTGCCAGCAGCCCCAGGAGCCACGAGCAGTACTTC.

This clone was picked up a small number of times. The rearrangement links TRBV12-5 to TRBJ2-1, with TRBD2 matching over 10 bases. The CDR3 has 16 residues. Germline assignment: CDR1 LGHNT and CDR2 FRNRAP. The ends lost 1 base at V and 8 bases at J; junction bases unmatched: 8. CDR3 in amino acids: CASGLERAGGLDEQFF. The CDR3 nucleotides read TGTGCTAGTGGTTTGGAAAGAGCGGGAGGGCTCGATGAGCAGTTCTTC.

J is TRBJ1-3 and V is TRBV9; the D gene is possibly TRBD1 (6 bases). From germline, CDR1 is SGDLS and CDR2 YYNGEE. This CDR3 has 14 amino acids. Trimming removed 3 bases at V and 4 bases at J, with 11 bases between. The CDR3 spells CASSALTGGNTIYF. In DNA form, the CDR3 reads TGTGCCAGCAGCGCCTTGACAGGAGGAAACACCATATATTTT.

V gene TRBV4-1 combines with J gene TRBJ2-7; tentative D call: TRBD1 (6 bases). V was shortened by 3 bases and J by 1 base, with 13 bases between the two germline ends. The CDR3 has 15 residues. The germline gives CDR1 MGHRA, CDR2 YSYEKL. The CDR3 coding sequence is TGCGCCAGCAGCCAGGGGACACATATTTCCTACGAGCAGTACTTC. The encoded protein is CASSQGTHISYEQYF.

Comments on this clone: One base away lies a much larger clone, so this may be a sequencing read error. The gene calls are TRBV7-2 and TRBJ2-7; D not certain. Germline V gene sequence: CDR1 SGHTA, CDR2 FQGNSA. V was clipped by 5 bases and J by 2 bases, with 4 bases between them. CDR3 length: 11 residues. CDR3 DNA sequence: TGTGCCAGCAGCCAGGCCTACGAGCAGTACTTC. Protein product: CASSQAYEQYF.

This clone was seen only a few times. V usage is TRBV7-9 and J usage is TRBJ1-1, with a possible D match to TRBD1 (5 bases). The CDR3 runs 13 residues. Trimming removed 3 bases at V and 5 bases at J, with 10 bases between. Germline V gene sequence: CDR1 SEHNR, CDR2 FQNEAQ (reference sequence). The DNA of the CDR3 is TGTGCCAGCAGCTTCAGGGCAGGGACTGAAGCTTTCTTT. This gives the protein CASSFRAGTEAFF.

The chain combines TRBV5-1 with TRBJ2-3, with unresolved D. The CDR3 length is 14 residues. The V gene lost 0 bases and the J gene lost 6 bases, with 11 bases spanning the gap. From germline, CDR1 is SGHRS and CDR2 YFSETQ. CDR3 sequence (DNA): TGCGCCAGCAGCTTGGCTGGTAGTGTGGATACGCAGTATTTT. Its translation is CASSLAGSVDTQYF.

This clone was counted a few times. The V and J genes are TRBV7-9 and TRBJ1-5; 7 bases agree with TRBD1. This CDR3 region has 15 residues. Germline values: CDR1 SEHNR, CDR2 FQNEAQ (reference sequence). The V gene end was trimmed by 3 bases and the J gene end by 2 bases; junction bases not matched to a gene: 4. CDR3 sequence reads: CASSFDRDRNQPQHF. The CDR3 nucleotides are TGTGCCAGCAGCTTCGACAGGGATCGCAATCAGCCCCAGCATTTT. The full variable domain, rest sourced from reference TRBV7-9 and TRBJ1-5, is DTGVSQNPRHKITKRGQNVTFRCDPISEHNRLYWYRQTLGQGPEFLTYFQNEAQLEKSRLLSDRFSAERPKGSFSTLEIQRTEQGDSAMYLCASSFDRDRNQPQHFGDGTRLSIL.

This chain links TRBV11-3 with TRBJ2-5; no firm D call. The CDR3 has 13 residues. Per the germline V gene, CDR1 is SGHNT and CDR2 is YENEEA. Trimming cost V 5 bases and J 2 bases, with 9 bases left between them. CDR3 amino acids: CASSPTAQETQYF. The CDR3 DNA reads TGTGCCAGCAGCCCCACAGCTCAAGAGACCCAGTACTTC.

This clone was counted at least ten times. The J gene is TRBJ1-3, the V gene TRBV9; 8 bases map to TRBD1. This CDR3 is 20 amino acids long. V gave up 4 bases and J gave up 0 bases; unmatched junction bases: 18. The germline V gene encodes CDR1 SGDLS and CDR2 YYNGEE. CDR3 sequence: CASSYHGEGQAPSSGNTIYF. DNA for the CDR3: TGTGCCAGCAGCTATCATGGTGAGGGACAGGCCCCTAGCTCTGGAAACACCATATATTTT.

This clone showed up just a few times. The CDR3 sequence is CASSSNLYNEQFF. Here the CDR3 DNA reads TGTGCCAGCAGTTCTAACCTCTACAATGAGCAGTTCTTC. This sequence joins TRBV27 and TRBJ2-1; D not certain. Germline V lookup: CDR1 MNHEY, CDR2 SMNVEV (reference sequence). Trimming stripped 4 bases from V and 3 bases from J, with 7 bases between. CDR3 length: 13 amino acids.

This clone has just a few counts. CDR3 nucleotides: TGTGCCAGCAGCCAGAATAAGGCCGGGTTGGGTGAAAAACTGTTTTTT. Amino acids: CASSQNKAGLGEKLFF. V and J are TRBV7-2 and TRBJ1-4; D ambiguous. CDR3 length: 16 residues. V shed 5 bases and J shed 7 bases, with 20 bases lying between them. Germline V lookup: CDR1 SGHTA, CDR2 FQGNSA.

The chain joins TRBV19 to TRBJ2-7; D not certain. The CDR3 extends over 13 amino acids. CDR1 is LNHDA and CDR2 is SQIVND in the germline V gene (reference sequence). Trimming took 3 bases from V and 4 from J, leaving 10 bases between them. CDR3 coding DNA: TGTGCCAGTAGTATTCGGCTAGAGTACGAGCAGTACTTC. Translating gives CASSIRLEYEQYF.

This chain links TRBV30 with TRBJ1-6, with D possibly being TRBD1 (5 bases). The V gene's germline CDR1 is GTSNPN and CDR2 SVGIG (reference sequence). V was pared by 3 bases and J by 9 bases, with 9 bases between. The CDR3 extends over 12 amino acids. CDR3 DNA sequence: TGTGCCTGGAGGCAGGGTCGTTCACCCCTCCACTTT. This gives the protein CAWRQGRSPLHF. The variable domain in full, with the rest retrieved from reference TRBV30 and TRBJ1-6, is SQTIHQWPATLVQPVGSPLSLECTVEGTSNPNLYWYRQAAGRGLQLLFYSVGIGQISSEVPQNLSASRPQDRQFILSSKKLLLSDSGFYLCAWRQGRSPLHFGNGTRLTVT.

The chain links TRBV15 to TRBJ2-3, with unresolved D. The germline V gene has CDR1 LNHNV and CDR2 YYDKDF (reference sequence). The V and J ends lost 1 base and 3 bases respectively, with 14 bases between them. The CDR3 extends over 16 amino acids. CDR3 coding DNA: TGTGCCACCAGCAGAGGAAAGATAACGGAGACAGATACGCAGTATTTT. It yields the protein CATSRGKITETDTQYF.

The chain uses TRBV5-1 and TRBJ2-2; possibly TRBD2 for D (5 bases). The CDR3 has 17 amino acids. Germline V gene lookup returns CDR1 SGHRS and CDR2 YFSETQ. V lost 0 bases and J 3 bases, leaving 15 bases between the germline ends. For the CDR3, the DNA is TGCGCCAGCAGCTTGGGTCCACAGAAGGGAGACACCGGGGAGCTGTTTTTT. Its protein is CASSLGPQKGDTGELFF.

The J gene is TRBJ1-2, the V gene TRBV28; 9 bases fit TRBD1. The CDR3 sequence is 15 residues long. V shed 6 bases and J 3 bases; nucleotides not matched to a gene: 8. Germline V lookup: CDR1 MDHEN, CDR2 SYDVKM. The CDR3 DNA follows: TGTGCCAGCAGCGATGACAGGGGGAAGGACTATGGCTACACCTTC. Translation: CASSDDRGKDYGYTF.

The rearrangement joins TRBV24-1 to TRBJ2-1, with D unclear. CDR1 and CDR2 (germline): KGHDR, SFDVKD. CDR3 length: 14 amino acids. V was cut by 0 bases and J by 8 bases, with 10 bases left in between. The CDR3 loop reads CATSDLVSRHEQFF. The CDR3 coding sequence is TGTGCCACCAGTGATTTGGTTTCTCGGCATGAGCAGTTCTTC.

The chain joins TRBV3-1 (or the pseudogene TRBV3-2) to TRBJ1-5; D possibly corresponds to TRBD1 (6 bases). CDR1 LGHDT and CDR2 YNNKEL come from the germline V gene (reference sequence). V shed 4 bases and J shed 5 bases, with 12 bases lying between them. The CDR3 totals 14 residues. This CDR3 reads CASSPYRDHQPQHF. Written as DNA, the CDR3 is TGTGCCAGCAGCCCGTACAGGGATCATCAGCCCCAGCATTTT.

This chain links TRBV18 with TRBJ2-2, with D tentatively TRBD1 or TRBD2 (6 bases each). Germline V lookup: CDR1 KGHSH, CDR2 LQKENI. The V end lost 3 bases, the J end lost 5 bases, and 16 bases lay between the germline ends. The CDR3 consists of 16 residues. CDR3 sequence: CASSPMSGASTGELFF. Written as DNA, the CDR3 is TGTGCCAGCTCACCCATGTCGGGGGCAAGTACCGGGGAGCTGTTTTTT.

This clone was picked up a small number of times. The V call is TRBV27, the J call TRBJ2-7; 9 bases are shared with TRBD1. The J segment lost 3 bases and the V segment lost 6 bases, leaving 9 bases of the junction unmatched. Germline V lookup: CDR1 MNHEY, CDR2 SMNVEV (reference sequence). This CDR3 comprises 15 residues. The CDR3 DNA sequence: TGTGCCAGCAGACCTGGGACAGGGAGTGGCTACGAGCAGTACTTC. Amino acid sequence: CASRPGTGSGYEQYF.

The chain employs TRBV2 and TRBJ1-2; TRBD1 matches 7 bases. Germline V CDR1 and CDR2: SNHLY, FYNNEI. The CDR3 length is 14 residues. Trimming at V came to 6 bases and at J to 2 bases, leaving 6 bases not matched to a gene. The chain's CDR3 is CASSRDSLNYGYTF. The CDR3 nucleotides read TGTGCCAGCAGCCGGGACAGTTTAAACTATGGCTACACCTTC. Filled out from reference TRBV2 and TRBJ1-2, the complete variable domain reads EPEVTQTPSHQVTQMGQEVILRCVPISNHLYFYWYRQILGQKVEFLVSFYNNEISEKSEIFDDQFSVERPDGSNFTLKIRSTKLEDSAMYFCASSRDSLNYGYTFGSGTRLTVV.

The gene calls are TRBV5-4 and TRBJ1-1, with TRBD1 as a possible D gene (5 bases). This CDR3 is built from 13 residues. V was clipped by 0 bases and J by 10 bases, with 13 bases between them. Germline V lookup: CDR1 SGHNT, CDR2 YYREEE (reference sequence). As DNA, the CDR3 is TGTGCCAGCAGCTTGGATCAGGGCGGATCAGCTTTCTTT. Its translation is CASSLDQGGSAFF.

The rearrangement uses TRBV6-2 or TRBV6-3 and TRBJ2-2, with a possible D match to TRBD1 (6 bases). The CDR3 totals 14 residues. Germline loops: CDR1 MNHEY, CDR2 SVGEGT. The V end was cut by 6 bases, the J end by 6 bases, with 14 bases between. The CDR3 is CASSQQGFSGELFF. The CDR3 DNA reads TGTGCCAGCAGCCAACAGGGCTTTTCCGGGGAGCTGTTTTTT.

This clone was found many times. Here the CDR3 DNA reads TGTGCCAGCAGCCCCGGACGGGTTGCAACTAATGAAAAACTGTTTTTT. The encoded protein is CASSPGRVATNEKLFF. This sequence joins TRBV7-9 and TRBJ1-4, with D hard to call. The CDR3 consists of 16 residues. Trimming took 5 bases from V and 0 from J, leaving 13 bases between them. Germline V gene lookup returns CDR1 SEHNR and CDR2 FQNEAQ (reference sequence).

The J gene is TRBJ2-1, the V gene TRBV6-2 or TRBV6-3, with D unresolved. V lost 0 bases, J lost 3 bases, and 12 bases lay in between. This CDR3 contains 16 residues. Looked up from germline, CDR1 is MNHEY and CDR2 is SVGEGT. In DNA, the CDR3 is TGTGCCAGCAGTTACTCGAGTCGGGTCGTCTACAATGAGCAGTTCTTC. Translating it yields CASSYSSRVVYNEQFF.

This clone was recorded a few times. This chain uses TRBV6-2 or TRBV6-3 with TRBJ2-7, with D hard to call. This CDR3 region has 12 residues. The V gene's germline CDR1 is MNHEY and CDR2 SVGEGT. V shed 6 bases and J shed 2 bases, with 8 bases lying between them. CDR3 nucleotides: TGTGCCAGCAGCCAGGTGACCTACGAGCAGTACTTC. It specifies CASSQVTYEQYF.